The 10 T cell receptor beta chains in this list originate from one sample, sequenced in a study of regulatory T cells in long-lasting Graves disease. Arm-PCR of CDR3 regions with iRepertoire HTBI primers generated TCR beta libraries. MiXCR, applied by TCRdb to the multiplex PCR reads, yields one record per CDR3 protein. The table shows roughly 470,000 distinct CDR3 sequences, with 20% occurring only once. Time point of the sample: persistent/refractory GD, antithyroid drugs over 5 years with positive TRAb. Following extraction of RNA from PBMCs, that RNA was used to make the TCR library. Sequenced material: peripheral blood mononuclear cells (PBMCs), taken when the disease was refractory, from a patient treated with antithyroid drugs. These receptors all come from a female donor with Graves disease.

The chain links TRBV7-9 to TRBJ1-4; D gene uncertain. V was pared by 4 bases and J by 2 bases, with 14 bases between. This CDR3 is built from 16 residues. Germline V gives CDR1 SEHNR, CDR2 FQNEAQ (reference sequence). CDR3 bases: TGTGCCAGCAGCTCCCGAGATTCGGGTACTAATGAAAAACTGTTTTTT. Its translation: CASSSRDSGTNEKLFF.

This clonotype was counted ten times or more. The CDR3 coding sequence is TGTGCCAGCAGTGAACAGGGGGAGAGACTGAAAGCTTTCTTT. This sequence encodes CASSEQGERLKAFF. The gene calls are TRBV28 and TRBJ1-1; TRBD1 matches at 8 bases. V was pared by 5 bases and J by 9 bases, with 11 bases of the junction left unmatched. Germline CDR1 is MDHEN and CDR2 is SYDVKM. The CDR3 spans 14 residues.

The J gene is TRBJ2-1, the V gene TRBV9; D ambiguous. This CDR3 is 14 amino acids long. Germline V gene sequence: CDR1 SGDLS, CDR2 YYNGEE. The V and J ends lost 4 bases and 0 bases respectively, with 8 bases between them. The CDR3 bases are TGTGCCAGCAGCCCGGAAGACTCCTACAATGAGCAGTTCTTC. This codes for CASSPEDSYNEQFF.

The chain uses TRBV20-1 and TRBJ2-2, with D perhaps given as TRBD1 or TRBD2 (5 bases each). This CDR3 region has 14 residues. CDR1 DFQATT and CDR2 SNEGSKA come from the germline V gene (reference sequence). V lost 6 bases, J lost 0 bases, and 11 bases lay in between. The CDR3 protein is CSAPGPSNTGELFF. The CDR3, as DNA: TGCAGTGCCCCGGGACCATCGAACACCGGGGAGCTGTTTTTT.

The gene calls are TRBV25-1 and TRBJ2-7; 9 nucleotides align to TRBD2. This CDR3 is 17 amino acids long. CDR1 is MGHDK, CDR2 SYGVNS, per germline. V trimming: 0 bases; J trimming: 6 bases; junction bases outside the gene matches: 12. Here the CDR3 reads CASSEYFWPTSGGEQYF. The CDR3 region has the DNA TGTGCCAGCAGTGAATATTTTTGGCCGACTAGCGGAGGCGAGCAGTACTTC.

Regarding this clonotype: With a much larger clone just one base away, this may be a read error. The chain employs TRBV2 and TRBJ1-4, with D maybe TRBD1 (5 bases). The CDR3 runs to 12 residues. Germline V lookup: CDR1 SNHLY, CDR2 FYNNEI. Trimming cost V 7 bases and J 6 bases, with 9 bases left between them. The DNA of the CDR3 is TGTGCCAGCATGAAGACAGATGAAAAACTGTTTTTT. It is translated as CASMKTDEKLFF.

The chain combines TRBV7-2 with TRBJ2-3; D remains ambiguous. The CDR3 is made up of 14 amino acids. V lost 1 base and J 4 bases, leaving 9 bases between the germline ends. CDR1 and CDR2 (germline): SGHTA, FQGNSA. This CDR3 is CASSLVGGADTQYF. Here the CDR3 DNA reads TGTGCCAGCAGCTTAGTCGGTGGAGCAGATACGCAGTATTTT.

This CDR3 is CASSFSGQGFSGELFF. In nucleotides, the CDR3 is TGTGCCAGCAGCTTCTCCGGACAGGGCTTCAGCGGGGAGCTGTTTTTT. This chain uses TRBV28 with TRBJ2-2; 8 bases align to TRBD1. Per germline, CDR1 MDHEN and CDR2 SYDVKM. There are 16 residues in the CDR3. Trimming removed 6 bases from V and 7 bases from J; junction bases left unmatched: 13. Full variable domain (missing parts from reference TRBV28 and TRBJ2-2): DVKVTQSSRYLVKRTGEKVFLECVQDMDHENMFWYRQDPGLGLRLIYFSYDVKMKEKGDIPEGYSVSREKKERFSLILESASTNQTSMYLCASSFSGQGFSGELFFGEGSRLTVL.

The chain recombines TRBV5-1 with TRBJ2-2; 12 bases align to TRBD2. Trimming cost V 3 bases and J 3 bases; bases outside gene matches: 0. Germline V gene data show CDR1 as SGHRS and CDR2 as YFSETQ. The CDR3 is made up of 15 amino acids. CDR3 sequence reads: CASSSSGRDTGELFF. As DNA, the CDR3 is TGCGCCAGCAGCTCTAGCGGGAGGGACACCGGGGAGCTGTTTTTT.

The chain carries TRBV29-1 and TRBJ2-7, with D perhaps matching TRBD2 (6 bases). The CDR3 contains 13 residues. In germline, CDR1 is SQVTM, CDR2 ANQGSEA. The V end was cut by 6 bases, the J end by 0 bases, with 12 bases between. CDR3 sequence: CSVLDGSSYEQYF. As DNA, the CDR3 is TGCAGCGTGCTGGACGGGAGCTCCTACGAGCAGTACTTC.